This TCR beta chain stems from a study of human CD8 memory T cell subsets. Points from the study as a whole: Estimates computed with Chao1 suggested greater diversity in stem-like memory T cells than in precursor exhausted T cells. Stem-like memory and precursor exhausted T cell repertoires overlapped minimally with each other.

TCR beta was sequenced from UMI-tagged 5' RACE libraries. TCRdb reanalyzed the 5' RACE reads and collapses them to one entry per CDR3 protein, without DNA. Recorded for this sample: some 6,100 distinct CDR3 sequences. Progenitor exhausted-like CD8+ memory cells (TPEX) were CCR7+ PD-1+ TIGIT+. Magnetic separation of the negative type served to enrich total CD8+ T cells. According to its frequency, this clonotype is medium-sized. The target antigen is unknown. The CDR3 sequence is 17 residues long. Germline assignment: CDR1 SGHNT and CDR2 YENEEA. The sample taken for sequencing was CD8+ T cells from PBMCs. The rearrangement joins TRBV11-3 to TRBJ2-1; TCRdb's D call, TRBD1, is unchecked because there is no DNA. The TCR sequence derives from a human donor in good health. The chain's CDR3 is CASSLVYGGLTNNEQFF. The whole variable domain, remainder taken from reference TRBV11-3 and TRBJ2-1, is EAGVVQSPRYKIIEKKQPVAFWCNPISGHNTLYWYLQNLGQGPELLIRYENEEAVDDSQLPKDRFSAERLKGVDSTLKIQPAELGDSAVYLCASSLVYGGLTNNEQFFGPGTRLTVL.